Listed below are T cell receptor beta chains from one sample, sequenced in a study of CD8 T cells in ankylosing spondylitis. TCRdb re-analysed the 5' RACE reads in MiXCR, keeping a single row per CDR3 protein. The data contain some 33,000 distinct CDR3 sequences, 12% to 15% of them singletons. The sample consisted of blood. The source is a male donor with ankylosing spondylitis or in good health (not recorded which). Both conserved end residues are part of each CDR3. A D gene is named only where the DNA matches it firmly. Only part of the rows carry a size: once, few, many, or a class if the clone is expanded.

few | NA | TRBJ1-1 | 15 | TRBV4-3 | CASSPGEGFFTEAFF | TGCGCCAGCAGCCCGGGGGAAGGGTTTTTCACTGAAGCTTTCTTT
NA | NA | TRBJ1-4 | 15 | TRBV7-9 | CASSLGGTANEKLFF | TGTGCCAGCAGCTTAGGGGGGACGGCTAATGAAAAACTGTTTTTT
few | NA | TRBJ2-2 | 13 | TRBV29-1 | CSVGTANTGELFF | TGCAGCGTTGGGACAGCGAACACCGGGGAGCTGTTTTTT
NA | TRBD1 | TRBJ2-1 | 15 | TRBV5-1 | CASSLADRVLDEQFF | TGCGCCAGCAGCTTGGCGGACAGGGTTTTGGATGAGCAGTTCTTC
NA | NA | TRBJ2-2 | 16 | TRBV19 | CASTDGSTRGTGELFF | TGTGCCAGTACCGATGGGTCAACCCGCGGCACCGGGGAGCTGTTTTTT
few | NA | TRBJ2-4 | 17 | TRBV20-1 | CSAREVGDSVAKNIQYF | TGCAGTGCTAGAGAAGTGGGTGACAGTGTAGCCAAAAACATTCAGTACTTC
few | TRBD2 | TRBJ2-3 | 13 | TRBV20-1 | CSARVAGADTQYF | TGCAGTGCTAGAGTGGCGGGGGCAGATACGCAGTATTTT
many | TRBD2 | TRBJ2-3 | 14 | TRBV5-5 | CASSFLAGTDTQYF | TGTGCCAGCAGCTTTCTAGCGGGAACAGATACGCAGTATTTT
few | TRBD2 | TRBJ2-2 | 16 | TRBV5-1 | CASSLAIAGVLGELFF | TGCGCCAGCAGCTTGGCAATAGCGGGAGTGCTGGGGGAGCTGTTTTTT
few | NA | TRBJ1-1 | 12 | TRBV29-1 | CSVSNSAGEAFF | TGCAGCGTCTCAAATTCGGCAGGTGAAGCTTTCTTT
NA | NA | TRBJ1-1 | 13 | TRBV7-3 | CASSPRTGEEAFF | TGTGCCAGCAGCCCTCGAACAGGTGAGGAAGCTTTCTTT
NA | TRBD2 | TRBJ2-1 | 16 | TRBV4-3 | CASSQGLLTGGGEQFF | TGCGCCAGCAGCCAAGGACTACTCACCGGCGGGGGTGAGCAGTTCTTC
few | NA | TRBJ2-2 | 13 | TRBV28 | CASRRTYTGELFF | TGTGCCAGCAGACGGACCTACACCGGGGAGCTGTTTTTT
few | NA | TRBJ2-7 | 14 | TRBV15 | CATSQDRFSYEQYF | TGTGCCACCAGTCAAGACAGGTTCTCCTACGAGCAGTACTTC
few | NA | TRBJ1-1 | 14 | TRBV12-3/TRBV12-4 | CASTSGGFGTEAFF | TGTGCCAGCACCAGCGGGGGTTTTGGCACTGAAGCTTTCTTT
NA | NA | TRBJ2-2 | 13 | TRBV7-2 | CASSPSSHGELFF | TGTGCCAGCAGCCCGTCATCCCACGGGGAGCTGTTTTTT
few | TRBD2 | TRBJ2-3 | 16 | TRBV20-1 | CSASLIGSGSGDTQYF | TGCAGTGCTAGCCTAATTGGGAGCGGGAGCGGAGATACGCAGTATTTT
few | NA | TRBJ2-2 | 17 | TRBV11-2 | CASSLDRRGAHTGELFF | TGTGCCAGCAGCTTAGATCGTCGGGGGGCCCACACCGGGGAGCTGTTTTTT
few | NA | TRBJ2-7 | 13 | TRBV29-1 | CSVELGPLGEQYF | TGCAGCGTTGAACTGGGGCCCTTGGGGGAGCAGTACTTC
NA | NA | TRBJ2-1 | 13 | TRBV18 | CASSPWGKEEQFF | TGTGCCAGCTCACCTTGGGGTAAGGAGGAGCAGTTCTTC
few | NA | TRBJ1-1 | 13 | TRBV11-2 | CASSSTVNTEAFF | TGTGCCAGCAGCTCGACAGTGAACACTGAAGCTTTCTTT
NA | NA | TRBJ2-1 | 16 | TRBV7-9 | CASSTGDSPSLDEQFF | TGTGCCAGCAGCACGGGGGACAGTCCTTCCCTCGATGAGCAGTTCTTC
NA | NA | TRBJ1-1 | 13 | TRBV30 | CAWSPAPGGEAFF | TGTGCCTGGAGTCCGGCGCCCGGAGGCGAAGCTTTCTTT
NA | NA | TRBJ2-1 | 12 | TRBV5-6 | CASSRADNEQFF | TGTGCCAGCAGCCGGGCCGACAATGAGCAGTTCTTC
many | NA | TRBJ2-1 | 14 | TRBV20-1 | CSAREEGVNNEQFF | TGCAGTGCTAGAGAGGAGGGAGTCAACAATGAGCAGTTCTTC
few | TRBD2 | TRBJ2-3 | 15 | TRBV29-1 | CSVASGRAGTDTQYF | TGCAGCGTTGCCAGCGGGAGGGCGGGCACAGATACGCAGTATTTT
NA | NA | TRBJ2-4 | 13 | TRBV6-2/TRBV6-3 | CASRKGEREIQYF | TGTGCCAGCAGAAAGGGAGAGAGGGAAATTCAGTACTTC
many | NA | TRBJ1-4 | 14 | TRBV4-3 | CASSQQGTDEKLFF | TGCGCCAGCAGCCAACAGGGTACCGATGAAAAACTGTTTTTT
many | TRBD1 | TRBJ2-5 | 13 | TRBV20-1 | CSARWSGGETQYF | TGCAGTGCTAGGTGGTCAGGGGGAGAGACCCAGTACTTC
few | TRBD2 | TRBJ2-2 | 15 | TRBV7-3 | CASSRAGGFAGELFF | TGTGCCAGCAGCAGAGCGGGGGGGTTCGCCGGGGAGCTGTTTTTT
NA | NA | TRBJ2-1 | 14 | TRBV29-1 | CSVEMWSRVREQFF | TGCAGCGTTGAAATGTGGTCAAGGGTCCGTGAGCAGTTCTTC